The clone carrying this TCR beta chain was seen once. V gave up 0 bases and J gave up 10 bases, with 10 bases separating them. In germline, CDR1 is SGHRS, CDR2 YFSETQ. The CDR3 spans 12 residues. This sample is part of a study of blood T cell repertoires in COVID-19. As for the study in general: The United States, Italy and Spain supplied acute and convalescent COVID-19 samples. The cDNA or gDNA used as material had been derived from T cells, B-cell-depleted T cells, or PBMCs.

Original analysis: Scientists estimated how many nucleated cells there were by amplifying reference gene primers. Profiling relied on immunoSEQ multiplex PCR, and the TCRdb table lists in-frame clones only, not all of them. That table is the source of V, J and clone size, and D and trimming were worked out from the DNA. Here the sample spans fewer than 300,000 clones, nearly 85% being singletons. Specimen: peripheral blood. This TCR was recovered from a human donor in a cohort sampled during active COVID-19. This chain joins TRBV5-1 and TRBJ1-2; no clear D. The DNA for the CDR3 is TGCGCCAGCAGCTTGGATACTATGGACTACACCTTC. Translating it yields CASSLDTMDYTF.